This is a list of T cell receptor beta chains from one sample in a study of blood T cell repertoires in COVID-19. Measured with immunoSEQ multiplex PCR; TCRdb has only the in-frame clones, and not every one. The sample includes a few hundred thousand clones, more than 65% of them seen just once. Sequencing was carried out using peripheral blood. These receptors were obtained from a woman in her 40s who had recovered from COVID-19. Each CDR3 is given with its conserved first and last residue. The D gene is left open where the match is weak. Size is omitted from some rows. Given values are once, few, many or a class for expanded clones.

V gene,J gene,D gene,clone size,CDR3 DNA,CDR3 protein
TRBV5-1,TRBJ2-1,TRBD2,NA,TGCGCCAGCAGCTTGGCAATACTAGCGGGGGGGCCCGGTGAGCAGTTCTTC,CASSLAILAGGPGEQFF
TRBV6-1,TRBJ1-6,NA,few,TGTGCCAGCAGTGATGGTTTGGAGGATTCACCCCTCCACTTT,CASSDGLEDSPLHF
TRBV18,TRBJ1-4,TRBD1,NA,TGTGCCAGCTCACTGGACAGGGATGAAAAACTGTTTTTT,CASSLDRDEKLFF
TRBV12-3/TRBV12-4,TRBJ2-6,NA,NA,TGTGCCAGCAGTCTCTCTGGGGCCAACGTCCTGACTTTC,CASSLSGANVLTF
TRBV7-2,TRBJ2-3,TRBD1,NA,TGTGCCAGCAGCTTATTTGACAGGGGCACAGATACGCAGTATTTT,CASSLFDRGTDTQYF
TRBV18,TRBJ1-1,TRBD1,NA,TGTGCCAGCTCACCATTCTTTGGGACAGGGGGTTTCGAAAACACTGAAGCTTTCTTT,CASSPFFGTGGFENTEAFF
TRBV12-3/TRBV12-4,TRBJ1-2,NA,NA,TGTGCCAGCAGCTACGCGGACAGAGGTGGCTACACCTTC,CASSYADRGGYTF
TRBV7-2,TRBJ2-3,NA,NA,TGTGCCAGCAGCCCTGGGGGGAGGGGGGCGACAGATACGCAGTATTTT,CASSPGGRGATDTQYF
TRBV11-2,TRBJ1-1,TRBD1,NA,TGTGCCAGCAGCTTCGGGACAGGGGAAGCTGAAGCTTTCTTT,CASSFGTGEAEAFF
TRBV2,TRBJ1-5,TRBD1,NA,TGTGCCAGCGACAGGGGTAGCAATCAGCCCCAGCATTTT,CASDRGSNQPQHF
TRBV7-8,TRBJ2-3,NA,NA,TGTGCCAGCAGCTTTGCGGGGTTTACTTCAGATACGCAGTATTTT,CASSFAGFTSDTQYF
TRBV11-2,TRBJ2-5,TRBD2,NA,TGTGCCAGCAGCTTACAAACAGCGGGGGGGGAGACCCAGTACTTC,CASSLQTAGGETQYF
TRBV7-6,TRBJ2-1,NA,NA,TGTGCCAGCAGCTTGAAGACAGTCAGCTCCTACAATGAGCAGTTCTTC,CASSLKTVSSYNEQFF
TRBV6-2/TRBV6-3,TRBJ2-7,NA,NA,TGTGCCAGCAGCCAAGTCACGGACTCGGGTCCCACTAGGGAGCAGTACTTC,CASSQVTDSGPTREQYF
TRBV12-3/TRBV12-4,TRBJ2-1,NA,NA,TGTGCCAGCAGTTTATTAGCGGACAATGAGCAGTTCTTC,CASSLLADNEQFF
TRBV18,TRBJ1-1,NA,NA,TGTGCCAGCTCACCATTGGGGGAGGGTACTGAAGCTTTCTTT,CASSPLGEGTEAFF
TRBV19,TRBJ2-7,NA,NA,TGTGCCAGTAGTATAGCCGCGGGTAACTACGAGCAGTACTTC,CASSIAAGNYEQYF
TRBV5-4,TRBJ2-7,NA,NA,TGTGCCAGCAGCTTGAAAGGACAACCCTACGAGCAGTACTTC,CASSLKGQPYEQYF
TRBV5-1,TRBJ2-3,NA,NA,TGCGCCAGCAGCTCAGGGGACGGCACAGATACGCAGTATTTT,CASSSGDGTDTQYF
TRBV7-2,TRBJ2-1,TRBD1,NA,TGTGCCAGCAGCTTAGCGGGACAGGGATTCAATGAGCAGTTCTTC,CASSLAGQGFNEQFF
TRBV19,TRBJ1-4,NA,NA,TGTGCCAGTAGAGAGGAGGGGACTAATGAAAAACTGTTTTTT,CASREEGTNEKLFF
TRBV7-7,TRBJ2-7,TRBD2,NA,TGTGCTAGCAGAATGATGGTAGCGGGGTTCTCCTACGAGCAGTACTTC,CASRMMVAGFSYEQYF
TRBV18,TRBJ2-7,TRBD2,NA,TGTGCCAGCTCCCAGACGACTAGCGGCATCTACGAGCAGTACTTC,CASSQTTSGIYEQYF
TRBV9,TRBJ2-2,NA,NA,TGTGCCAGCAGCGTAGGTCTTAGTCACACCGGGGAGCTGTTTTTT,CASSVGLSHTGELFF
TRBV28,TRBJ1-4,NA,NA,TGTGCCAGCAGTACATCAAGCAGGGCCGCAACTAATGAAAAACTGTTTTTT,CASSTSSRAATNEKLFF
TRBV11-3,TRBJ2-5,NA,NA,TGTGCGGTGGGGGGAGAGACCCAGTACTTC,CAVGGETQYF
TRBV7-2,TRBJ1-1,NA,few,TGTGCCAGCAGCTCAGACATCTATGAAGCTTTCTTT,CASSSDIYEAFF
TRBV6-6,TRBJ2-7,NA,NA,TGTGCCAGCAGCCCCCAGGGCAGTCACTACGAGCAGTACTTC,CASSPQGSHYEQYF
TRBV7-2,TRBJ1-5,NA,NA,TGTGCCAGCAGCTCATTCAGGGGTTTCGGGCCTTTCGAGCAGCCCCAGCATTTT,CASSSFRGFGPFEQPQHF
TRBV7-6,TRBJ1-1,NA,NA,TGTGCCAGCAGCTTAGGGGGCGGTAGGACTGAAGCTTTCTTT,CASSLGGGRTEAFF
TRBV5-1,TRBJ1-2,TRBD1,NA,TGCGCCAGCAGCTCAACAGGGGGCGCAGACTATGGCTACACCTTC,CASSSTGGADYGYTF
TRBV29-1,TRBJ2-5,TRBD2,NA,TGCAGCGTTGTGGGCATTAGCGGGGGACCCGAAGAGACCCAGTACTTC,CSVVGISGGPEETQYF
TRBV6-5,TRBJ1-6,TRBD1,once,TGTGCCAGCAGGACAGGGAGTTCACCCCTCCACTTT,CASRTGSSPLHF
TRBV5-1,TRBJ2-7,NA,NA,TGCGCCAGCAGCCCGACAGGTTCCTACGAGCAGTACTTC,CASSPTGSYEQYF
TRBV6-2/TRBV6-3,TRBJ2-1,NA,NA,TGTGCCAGCAGTACTTTCTCCGGGACAGAGCAGTTCTTC,CASSTFSGTEQFF
TRBV7-2,TRBJ2-7,NA,NA,TGTGCCAGCAGCCTTGGTGATCCTGGGACTGGGGGTGGCAAGCAGTACTTC,CASSLGDPGTGGGKQYF
TRBV7-9,TRBJ1-1,NA,NA,TGTGCCAGCAGCTTTCCGGGGAGCACTGAAGCTTTCTTT,CASSFPGSTEAFF
TRBV9,TRBJ2-1,TRBD2,NA,TGTGCCAGCAGCGCCAACCTAGCGGGGGGTTACAATGAGCAGTTCTTC,CASSANLAGGYNEQFF
TRBV18,TRBJ1-1,NA,once,TGTGCCAGCTCACCACCTAGAGGGAGCGGGCGGACTAACACTGAAGCTTTCTTT,CASSPPRGSGRTNTEAFF
TRBV2,TRBJ1-5,TRBD1,few,TGTGCCAGCGGAACAGAGGGGGCTCAGCCCCAGCATTTT,CASGTEGAQPQHF
TRBV30,TRBJ1-6,NA,NA,TGTGCCTGGAGTGTACAATCACATTCACCCCTCCACTTT,CAWSVQSHSPLHF
TRBV3-1/TRBV3-2,TRBJ1-5,NA,few,TGTGCCAGCAGCCAAGAAGGAGCTCCAGCTCAGCCCCAGCATTTT,CASSQEGAPAQPQHF
TRBV19,TRBJ1-4,TRBD1,once,TGTGCCAGTAGTATCGGGACAGGGGATGAAAAACTGTTTTTT,CASSIGTGDEKLFF
TRBV7-9,TRBJ1-1,NA,NA,TGTGCCAGCAGCTTAGCTTTGGGGGCCGGAACTGAAGCTTTCTTT,CASSLALGAGTEAFF
TRBV4-3,TRBJ2-2,NA,NA,TGCGCCAGCAGCCAGGCTACCGGGGAGCTGTTTTTT,CASSQATGELFF
TRBV30,TRBJ1-1,NA,NA,TGTGCCTGGAGTCCGGAGAGGGTTGGCACTGAAGCTTTCTTT,CAWSPERVGTEAFF
TRBV30,TRBJ2-2,NA,NA,TGTGCCTGGAGCGGAGGTTTGGGCACCGGGGAGCTGTTTTTT,CAWSGGLGTGELFF
TRBV3-1/TRBV3-2,TRBJ1-1,NA,NA,TGTGCCAGCAGCCCAAGCGACAGGAGAGGGAACACTGAAGCTTTCTTT,CASSPSDRRGNTEAFF
TRBV6-5,TRBJ1-1,NA,few,TGTGCCAGCAGTTCCGGGACTCCTACAGAAGCTTTCTTT,CASSSGTPTEAFF
TRBV9,TRBJ1-6,TRBD1,NA,TGTGCCACCTCTCAAGACTGGGACAGTTCTTCACCCCTCCACTTT,CATSQDWDSSSPLHF
TRBV24-1,TRBJ1-3,NA,NA,TGTGCCACCAGTGATCCCGGACTTGGAAACACCATATATTTT,CATSDPGLGNTIYF
TRBV6-2/TRBV6-3,TRBJ2-7,TRBD2,NA,TGTGCCAGCAGTTACCTCACTAGCGGGAACTACGAGCAGTACTTC,CASSYLTSGNYEQYF
TRBV28,TRBJ2-7,TRBD1,NA,TGTGCCAGCAGGGTGGGACAGAGCTACGAGCAGTACTTC,CASRVGQSYEQYF
TRBV6-5,TRBJ1-4,TRBD1,NA,TGTGCCAGCACGATAGGACAGGGGGGTGAAAAACTGTTTTTT,CASTIGQGGEKLFF
TRBV6-1,TRBJ1-2,NA,NA,TGTGCCAGCAGTGATAGTAGCCGGGAACCCTATGGCTACACCTTC,CASSDSSREPYGYTF
TRBV6-6,TRBJ1-1,NA,NA,TGTGCCAGCAGTTACTTATATGCGAGAGAAGCTTTCTTT,CASSYLYAREAFF
TRBV7-9,TRBJ1-5,NA,NA,TGTGCCAGCAGCTTTGGTTCCGGGGGAGACAATCAGCCCCAGCATTTT,CASSFGSGGDNQPQHF
TRBV19,TRBJ1-5,NA,few,TGTGCCAGTAGTCCTAGGAATCAGCCCCAGCATTTT,CASSPRNQPQHF
TRBV7-7,TRBJ2-5,TRBD2,NA,TGTGCTAGCAGCTTAACCAGGACGGGGGGAGAGACCCAGTACTTC,CASSLTRTGGETQYF